This TCR beta chain was sequenced for a study of T cell responses to AZD1222 COVID-19 vaccine. Data came from immunoSEQ multiplex PCR; TCRdb stores just in-frame clones and leaves some out. The table lists about 110,000 clones, around 90% of them singletons. Trimming removed 5 bases at V and 0 bases at J, with 7 bases between. There are 13 residues in the CDR3. Germline assignment: CDR1 KGHSH and CDR2 LQKENI. Investigators merged groups given second doses at roughly 4 or roughly 12 weeks. The sequence derives from an adult who received the AZD1222 COVID-19 vaccine. This chain connects TRBV18 to TRBJ2-5; D not resolved. The source was peripheral blood, collected 28 days after the second AZD1222 dose. CDR3 sequence reads: CASSGPDQETQYF. The CDR3 DNA reads TGTGCCAGCTCAGGTCCAGACCAAGAGACCCAGTACTTC.